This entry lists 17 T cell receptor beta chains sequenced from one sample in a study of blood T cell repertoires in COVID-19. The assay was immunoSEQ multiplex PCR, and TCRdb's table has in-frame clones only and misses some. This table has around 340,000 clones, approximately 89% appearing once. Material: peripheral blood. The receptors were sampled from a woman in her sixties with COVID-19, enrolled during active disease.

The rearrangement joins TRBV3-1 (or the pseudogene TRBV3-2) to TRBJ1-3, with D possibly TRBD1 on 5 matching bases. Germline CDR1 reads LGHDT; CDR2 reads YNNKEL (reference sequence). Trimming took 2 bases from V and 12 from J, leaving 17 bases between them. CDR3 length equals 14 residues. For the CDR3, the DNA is TGTGCCAGCAGCCAACGAGGTTCCAAGGGGCTCATATATTTT. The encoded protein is CASSQRGSKGLIYF.

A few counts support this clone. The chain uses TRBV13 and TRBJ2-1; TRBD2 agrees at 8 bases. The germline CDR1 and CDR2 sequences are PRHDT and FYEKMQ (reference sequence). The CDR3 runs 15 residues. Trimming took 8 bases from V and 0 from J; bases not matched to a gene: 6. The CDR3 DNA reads TGTGCCAGCTCTGGCGGGGGGAGCTCCTACAATGAGCAGTTCTTC. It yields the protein CASSGGGSSYNEQFF. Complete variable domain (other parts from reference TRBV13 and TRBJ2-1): AAGVIQSPRHLIKEKRETATLKCYPIPRHDTVYWYQQGPGQDPQFLISFYEKMQSDKGSIPDRFSAQQFSDYHSELNMSSLELGDSALYFCASSGGGSSYNEQFFGPGTRLTVL.

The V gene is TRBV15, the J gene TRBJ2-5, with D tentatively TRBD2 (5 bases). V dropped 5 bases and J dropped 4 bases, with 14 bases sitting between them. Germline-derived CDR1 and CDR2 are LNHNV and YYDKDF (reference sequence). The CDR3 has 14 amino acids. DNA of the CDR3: TGTGCCACCAGCGTCCCCGGGGTCCGAGAGACCCAGTACTTC. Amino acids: CATSVPGVRETQYF.

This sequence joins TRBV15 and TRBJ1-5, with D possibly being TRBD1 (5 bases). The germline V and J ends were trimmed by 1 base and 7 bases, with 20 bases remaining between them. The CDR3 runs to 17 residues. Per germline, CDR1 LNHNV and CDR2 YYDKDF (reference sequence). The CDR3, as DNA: TGTGCCACCAGCAGAGTGGGACTAGGGTTCCCACAACAGCCCCAGCATTTT. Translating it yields CATSRVGLGFPQQPQHF.

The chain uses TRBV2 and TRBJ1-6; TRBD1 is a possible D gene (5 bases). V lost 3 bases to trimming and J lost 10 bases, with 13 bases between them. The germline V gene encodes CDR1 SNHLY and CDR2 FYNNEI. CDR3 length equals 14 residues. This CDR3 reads CASSEEGKNSPLHF. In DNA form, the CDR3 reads TGTGCCAGCAGTGAGGAGGGGAAGAACTCACCCCTCCACTTT.

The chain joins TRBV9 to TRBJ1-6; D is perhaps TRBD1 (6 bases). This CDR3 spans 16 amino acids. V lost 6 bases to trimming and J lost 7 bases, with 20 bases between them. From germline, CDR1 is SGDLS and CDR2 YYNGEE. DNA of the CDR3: TGTGCCAGCAAAGGAACCACCGGGACACAAAATTCACCCCTCCACTTT. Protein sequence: CASKGTTGTQNSPLHF.

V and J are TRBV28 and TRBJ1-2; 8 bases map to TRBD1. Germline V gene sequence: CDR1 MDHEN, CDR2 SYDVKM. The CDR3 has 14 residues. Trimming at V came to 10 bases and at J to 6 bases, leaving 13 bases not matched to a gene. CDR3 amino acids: CATFLGQGEDGYTF. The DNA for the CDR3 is TGTGCCACCTTCCTTGGACAGGGAGAAGATGGCTACACCTTC.

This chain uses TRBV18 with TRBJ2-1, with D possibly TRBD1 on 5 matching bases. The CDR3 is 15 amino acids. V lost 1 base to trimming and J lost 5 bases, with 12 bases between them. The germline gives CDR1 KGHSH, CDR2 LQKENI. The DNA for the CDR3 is TGTGCCAGCTCACCACTAAGGGGCTTCGACAATGAGCAGTTCTTC. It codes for CASSPLRGFDNEQFF.

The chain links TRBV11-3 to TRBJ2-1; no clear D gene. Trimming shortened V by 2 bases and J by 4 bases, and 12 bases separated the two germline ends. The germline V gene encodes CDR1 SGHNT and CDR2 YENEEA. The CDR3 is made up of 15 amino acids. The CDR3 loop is CASSLFAAAYNEQFF. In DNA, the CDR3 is TGTGCCAGCAGCTTATTTGCGGCAGCTTACAATGAGCAGTTCTTC.

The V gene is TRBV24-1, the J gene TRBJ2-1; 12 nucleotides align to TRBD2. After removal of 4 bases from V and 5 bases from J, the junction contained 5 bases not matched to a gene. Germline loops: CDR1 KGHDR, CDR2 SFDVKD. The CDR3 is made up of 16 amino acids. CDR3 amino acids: CATSDPGLAGNNEQFF. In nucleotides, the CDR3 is TGTGCCACCAGTGACCCAGGACTAGCGGGAAACAATGAGCAGTTCTTC.

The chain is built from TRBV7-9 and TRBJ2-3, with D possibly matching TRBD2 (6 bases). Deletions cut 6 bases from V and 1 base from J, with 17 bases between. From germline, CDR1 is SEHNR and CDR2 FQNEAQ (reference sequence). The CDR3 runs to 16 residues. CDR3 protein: CASSLLALPGTDTQYF. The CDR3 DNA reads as TGTGCCAGCAGTTTACTAGCCCTCCCGGGCACAGATACGCAGTATTTT.

CDR3 nucleotide sequence: TGTGCCAGCAGACAGGGGACCACAGATACGCAGTATTTT. This codes for CASRQGTTDTQYF. This chain joins TRBV12-3 or TRBV12-4 and TRBJ2-3, with 7 bases identical to TRBD1. CDR3 length: 13 amino acids. With V trimmed by 6 bases and J by 2 bases, 2 bases remained unmatched.

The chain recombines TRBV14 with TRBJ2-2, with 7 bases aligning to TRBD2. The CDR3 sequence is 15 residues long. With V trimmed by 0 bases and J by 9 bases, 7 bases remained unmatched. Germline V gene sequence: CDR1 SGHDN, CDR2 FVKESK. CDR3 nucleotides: TGTGCCAGCAGCCAAGACCTGACTAGCCGGCGGGAGCTGTTTTTT. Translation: CASSQDLTSRRELFF.

CDR3 region: CASGAGGYGYTF. DNA for the CDR3: TGTGCCAGCGGGGCGGGAGGCTATGGCTACACCTTC. The chain uses TRBV12-3 or TRBV12-4 and TRBJ1-2; D might be TRBD1 (5 bases). This CDR3 is 12 amino acids long. V was trimmed by 8 bases and J by 4 bases, leaving 11 bases between them.

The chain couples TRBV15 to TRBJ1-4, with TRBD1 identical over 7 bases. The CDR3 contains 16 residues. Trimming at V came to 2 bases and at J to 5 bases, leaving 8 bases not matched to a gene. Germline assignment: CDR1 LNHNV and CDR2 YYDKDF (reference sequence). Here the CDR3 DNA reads TGTGCCACCAGCAGATCTAGGACAGGCGGGAATGAAAAACTGTTTTTT. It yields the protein CATSRSRTGGNEKLFF.

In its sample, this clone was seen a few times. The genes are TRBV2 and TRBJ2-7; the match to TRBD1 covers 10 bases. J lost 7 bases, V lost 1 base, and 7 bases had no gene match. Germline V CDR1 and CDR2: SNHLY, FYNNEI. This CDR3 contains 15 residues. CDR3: CASSEVRQGAGEQYF. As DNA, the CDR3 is TGTGCCAGCAGTGAAGTTCGACAGGGGGCGGGAGAGCAGTACTTC.

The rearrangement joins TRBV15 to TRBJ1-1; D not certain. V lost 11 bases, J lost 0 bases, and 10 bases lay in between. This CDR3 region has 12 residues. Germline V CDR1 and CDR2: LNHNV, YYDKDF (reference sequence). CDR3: CAAGGLNTEAFF. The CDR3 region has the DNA TGTGCCGCGGGAGGACTGAACACTGAAGCTTTCTTT.